Here is one T cell receptor (beta chain) with its context. This clonotype came up many times. Its recognized antigen is unknown. Base qualities are not at hand, and no much larger clone is one base apart. Libraries were made using 5' RACE. Sequenced using an Illumina HiSeq 2000. A universal primer binding site was added through template switching, and the final cDNA carried a unique molecular identifier so that TCR cDNA molecules could be counted accurately. First-strand cDNA for TCR alpha and beta chains was synthesized from specific primers in the conserved constant-segment region. Each cDNA library was double barcoded, with a SMART-Mk sample barcode plus Illumina barcodes, to control for contamination. TruSeq adapter sequences and Illumina sample barcodes were added in two successive PCR steps. The Illumina HiSeq platform was used with custom primers to sequence TCR alpha and beta cDNA libraries. For the original study's pipeline: Raw reads were processed with MiGEC to extract unique molecular identifiers, and MiXCR was used to determine CDR3 positions. Recombination models were inferred per individual with the repgenHMM and IGoR tools using an EM algorithm. Shared clonotype analysis was performed with the tcR package in R, normalizing sharing by the product of cloneset sizes. To study raw recombination free of thymic and clonal selection effects, out-of-frame nonproductive sequences were analyzed. Through fastp at Q25 and MiXCR, TCRdb rebuilt clones from the public reads, retaining in-frame beta chains. Rows with one shared CDR3 protein collapse into an entry with the most common genes and DNA. The V and J calls follow TCRdb's processing rather than the paper's. For this sample the table gives 550,000 to 800,000 distinct CDR3 sequences, of which under 8.5% were detected only once. The biggest ten clones account for 1.5% to 2% of the sample.

These data belong to a study of identical twins (dated by TCRdb to 2015 to 2016). Study-wide context: To test whether fetal clonotypes persist, this study deep-sequenced TCR alpha and beta repertoires from monozygotic twins, from unrelated adults of various ages, and from cord blood. To rule out contamination, the twin experiments were replicated at different times with different library preparation protocols. Overall study results and their limits: Conclusions relied on cross-sectional statistical analysis, since the same donors could not be followed over many years. Abundant cord blood beta clonotypes had fewer insertions, young adult naive repertoires showed a similar but weaker trend, and memory repertoires showed no such trend. Invariant T cells such as MAIT and iNKT could partly confound zero-insertion analyses, though diverse VJ usage argued against this for most clonotypes. Compared with coincidental sharing between unrelated individuals, an excess of low generation-probability sequences was observed among out-of-frame TCR alpha sequences shared between twins. A weaker excess of twin sharing was found in beta out-of-frame sequences because the signal-to-noise ratio was lowered by fewer shared sequences. In monozygotic twins, out-of-frame TCR alpha sharing was systematically underestimated by recombination models, although the models agreed with sharing between unrelated individuals.

Only healthy Caucasian donors were included. The twin cohort consisted of three pairs of female monozygotic twins, all aged 18 to 29 years. Peripheral blood mononuclear cells were used as the source from which RNA for TCR libraries was isolated. The CDR3 holds 14 amino acids from the cysteine to the phenylalanine. Only the CDR3 DNA is retained, 42 bases long and in frame from the first base. Via the germline V gene, CDR1 is KGHSH and CDR2 LQKENI. Germline trimming amounts to 8 bases on V and 7 bases on J, with 8 as the count of junction bases outside the gene matches. This same sample was also taken into another study, of yellow fever vaccine responses in identical twins. As that second paper reports: The authors reported that the T cell response to vaccination in identical twins appeared partly convergent and partly personalized. Focusing on identical twins, the study followed the T cell clones that responded to the vaccine, and did so with precision.

The TCR was taken from a young woman in good health. The sample comprised PBMCs. The chain uses TRBV18 and TRBJ1-6, with 7 bases matching TRBD1. Here is the DNA: TGTGCCAGCACAGGGGCGTTCCAGAATTCACCCCTCCACTTT. The translation is CASTGAFQNSPLHF.